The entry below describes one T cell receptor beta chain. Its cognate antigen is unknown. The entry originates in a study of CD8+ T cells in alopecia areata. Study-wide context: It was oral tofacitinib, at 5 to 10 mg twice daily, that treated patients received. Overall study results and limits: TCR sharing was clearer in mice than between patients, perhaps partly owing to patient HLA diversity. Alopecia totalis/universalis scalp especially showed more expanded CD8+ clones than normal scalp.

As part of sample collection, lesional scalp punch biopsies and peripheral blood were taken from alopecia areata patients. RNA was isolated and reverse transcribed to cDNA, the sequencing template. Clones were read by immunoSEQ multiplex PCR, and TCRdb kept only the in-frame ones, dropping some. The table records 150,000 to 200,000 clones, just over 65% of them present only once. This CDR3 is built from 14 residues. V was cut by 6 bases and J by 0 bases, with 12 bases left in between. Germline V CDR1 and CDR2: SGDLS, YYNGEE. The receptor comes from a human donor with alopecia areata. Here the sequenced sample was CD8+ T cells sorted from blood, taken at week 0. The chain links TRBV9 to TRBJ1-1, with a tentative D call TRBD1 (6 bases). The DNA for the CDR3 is TGTGCCAGCAAGGGGGGGCGTTTGAACACTGAAGCTTTCTTT. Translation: CASKGGRLNTEAFF.